This T cell receptor beta chain was obtained from a study of cytomegalovirus exposure and HLA in healthy donors. Study conclusions and caveats: Among the CMV-associated chains, a few were confirmed in vitro as specific for CMV antigens. In a later analysis, HLA-C alleles had the fewest associated TCRs, DRB1 alleles the most. As a later analysis showed, a missense DCLRE1C variant was linked to trimming of TCR beta V- and J-genes.

Primers included in the PCR were 60 Vbeta and 13 Jbeta primers. Libraries were prepared by immunoSEQ multiplex PCR; TCRdb keeps only in-frame clonotypes and omits some of them. The table shows about 160,000 clones, with roughly 90% occurring only once. This CDR3 has 14 residues. Germline lookup yields CDR1 MNHEY and CDR2 SVGAGI. Between the trimmed V and J ends, which lost 0 bases and 4 bases, there was a span of 9 bases. A word on this clone: Its specificity is not known.

The sequence was collected from a woman under 30 in good health and CMV-seronegative. What was sequenced was PBMCs. The chain combines TRBV6-5 with TRBJ2-5, with D possibly TRBD2 on 5 matching bases. The CDR3 region is CASSYSMGVETQYF. The DNA for the CDR3 is TGTGCCAGCAGTTACTCGATGGGAGTAGAGACCCAGTACTTC.